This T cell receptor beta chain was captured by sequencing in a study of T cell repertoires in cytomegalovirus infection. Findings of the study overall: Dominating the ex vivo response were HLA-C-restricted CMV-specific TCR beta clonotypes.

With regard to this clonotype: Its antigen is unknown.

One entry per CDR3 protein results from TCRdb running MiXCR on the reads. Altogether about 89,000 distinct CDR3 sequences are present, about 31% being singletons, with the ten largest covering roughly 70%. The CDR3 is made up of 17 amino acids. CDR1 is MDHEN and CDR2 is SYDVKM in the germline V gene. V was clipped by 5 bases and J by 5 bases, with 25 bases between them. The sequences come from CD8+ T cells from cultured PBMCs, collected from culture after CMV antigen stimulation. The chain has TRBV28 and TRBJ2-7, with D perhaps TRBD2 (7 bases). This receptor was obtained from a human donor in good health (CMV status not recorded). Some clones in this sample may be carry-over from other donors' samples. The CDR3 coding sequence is TGTGCCAGCAGTGACACTTACGCGGGGGCCCACTTTGACGAGCAGTACTTC. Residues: CASSDTYAGAHFDEQYF.